This entry concerns a single T cell receptor (beta chain). Its antigen is currently unknown. The data stem from a study of cytomegalovirus exposure and HLA in healthy donors. Amplification used 60 Vbeta primers and 13 Jbeta primers. Data came from immunoSEQ multiplex PCR; TCRdb stores just in-frame clones and leaves some out. This table holds 140,000 to 150,000 clones, about 76% found once. There are 15 residues in the CDR3. Germline CDR1 and CDR2: SGHAT and FQNNGV. V was pared by 2 bases and J by 9 bases, with 14 bases between. Overall study findings and caveats: Some V segments (TRBV6-2 and TRBV6-3 among them) were excluded as indistinguishable. Across HLA loci, a later analysis found differing TCR association rates, with DRB1 most and HLA-C fewest.

This chain uses TRBV11-2 with TRBJ1-6; D uncertain. Sequenced input: PBMCs. The TCR comes from a male donor in good health and CMV-seronegative. CDR3 region: CASSLRDKSISPLHF. CDR3 nucleotide sequence: TGTGCCAGCAGCTTAAGAGACAAGAGCATTTCACCCCTCCACTTT.